A selection of T cell receptor beta chains follows, all from one sample in a study of cytomegalovirus exposure and HLA in healthy donors. Sequenced by immunoSEQ multiplex PCR; TCRdb stores in-frame clones only, minus some. The table has around 200,000 clones, roughly 79% seen once; the top ten hold approximately 2%. The sequencing input was PBMCs. These TCRs come from a woman aged 25 to 39 in good health and CMV-seropositive. The CDR3 runs from the conserved cysteine through the conserved F or W. The order of the fields is V gene, D gene, J gene, clone size, CDR3 length, CDR3 protein, CDR3 DNA. The D gene is left open where the match is weak. Where a row states a size, it is once, few, many or the class of an expanded clone; other rows omit it.

v_gene: TRBV14
d_gene: NA
j_gene: TRBJ1-2
abundance: NA
len: 15
CDR3aa: CASSPFNAGGYGYTF
CDR3nt: TGTGCCAGCAGCCCTTTTAATGCGGGGGGATACGGCTACACCTTC

v_gene: TRBV9
d_gene: NA
j_gene: TRBJ1-3
abundance: NA
len: 16
CDR3aa: CASSPGRGAKGNTIYF
CDR3nt: TGTGCCAGCAGCCCCGGGAGGGGGGCGAAAGGAAACACCATATATTTT

v_gene: TRBV5-1
d_gene: TRBD2
j_gene: TRBJ2-1
abundance: NA
len: 16
CDR3aa: CASSLGSGSSYNEQFF
CDR3nt: TGCGCCAGCAGCTTGGGAAGCGGGAGCTCCTACAATGAGCAGTTCTTC

v_gene: TRBV2
d_gene: NA
j_gene: TRBJ2-6
abundance: few
len: 15
CDR3aa: CASKRWSSGANVLTF
CDR3nt: TGTGCCAGCAAAAGATGGAGCTCTGGGGCCAACGTCCTGACTTTC

v_gene: TRBV2
d_gene: NA
j_gene: TRBJ1-5
abundance: once
len: 14
CDR3aa: CASTLGGVQEAQHF
CDR3nt: TGTGCCAGCACCCTAGGGGGTGTTCAAGAGGCCCAGCATTTT

v_gene: TRBV5-1
d_gene: NA
j_gene: TRBJ2-2
abundance: NA
len: 15
CDR3aa: CASEAGQSNTGELFF
CDR3nt: TGCGCCAGCGAAGCCGGACAGTCGAACACCGGGGAGCTGTTTTTT

v_gene: TRBV30
d_gene: TRBD1
j_gene: TRBJ2-3
abundance: NA
len: 14
CDR3aa: CAWSIGTGRDTQYF
CDR3nt: TGTGCCTGGAGCATAGGGACAGGGAGAGATACGCAGTATTTT

v_gene: TRBV7-2
d_gene: TRBD2
j_gene: TRBJ2-1
abundance: NA
len: 18
CDR3aa: CASSSYKVGLAGYNEQFF
CDR3nt: TGTGCCAGCAGCTCTTATAAGGTGGGACTAGCGGGATACAATGAGCAGTTCTTC

v_gene: TRBV7-9
d_gene: TRBD1
j_gene: TRBJ1-6
abundance: NA
len: 15
CDR3aa: CASSSGGRYNSPLHF
CDR3nt: TGTGCCAGCAGTTCAGGGGGCAGGTATAATTCACCCCTCCACTTT

v_gene: TRBV30
d_gene: NA
j_gene: TRBJ2-7
abundance: NA
len: 12
CDR3aa: CAWADRIGEQYF
CDR3nt: TGTGCCTGGGCGGACAGAATCGGCGAGCAGTACTTC

v_gene: TRBV6-5
d_gene: NA
j_gene: TRBJ1-1
abundance: NA
len: 14
CDR3aa: CASSYRSMNTEAFF
CDR3nt: TGTGCCAGCAGTTACAGGAGCATGAACACTGAAGCTTTCTTT

v_gene: TRBV5-4
d_gene: TRBD2
j_gene: TRBJ2-1
abundance: NA
len: 15
CDR3aa: CASSSGTSSGNEQFF
CDR3nt: TGTGCCAGCAGCTCCGGGACTAGCTCGGGGAATGAGCAGTTCTTC

v_gene: TRBV2
d_gene: NA
j_gene: TRBJ2-5
abundance: NA
len: 14
CDR3aa: CASSEALPQETQYF
CDR3nt: TGTGCCAGCAGTGAAGCACTACCACAAGAGACCCAGTACTTC

v_gene: TRBV7-2
d_gene: NA
j_gene: TRBJ2-2
abundance: NA
len: 15
CDR3aa: CASSLRDINTGELFF
CDR3nt: TGTGCCAGCAGCCTCCGTGACATCAACACCGGGGAGCTGTTTTTT

v_gene: TRBV30
d_gene: NA
j_gene: TRBJ2-5
abundance: NA
len: 12
CDR3aa: CAWTDEGETQYF
CDR3nt: TGTGCCTGGACCGACGAGGGAGAGACCCAGTACTTC

v_gene: TRBV6-1
d_gene: TRBD2
j_gene: TRBJ2-5
abundance: NA
len: 15
CDR3aa: CASSGGLAGAETQYF
CDR3nt: TGTGCCAGCAGTGGAGGACTAGCGGGGGCAGAGACCCAGTACTTC

v_gene: TRBV7-9
d_gene: NA
j_gene: TRBJ1-5
abundance: NA
len: 13
CDR3aa: CASSPYGNQPQHF
CDR3nt: TGTGCCAGCAGCCCTTATGGCAATCAGCCCCAGCATTTT

v_gene: TRBV2
d_gene: NA
j_gene: TRBJ1-2
abundance: NA
len: 15
CDR3aa: CASSPTGATNYGYTF
CDR3nt: TGTGCCAGCAGTCCAACAGGAGCTACTAACTATGGCTACACCTTC

v_gene: TRBV10-1
d_gene: NA
j_gene: TRBJ2-7
abundance: NA
len: 14
CDR3aa: CASSGDSNSYEQYF
CDR3nt: TGCGCCAGCAGTGGAGACAGTAACTCCTACGAGCAGTACTTC

v_gene: TRBV5-1
d_gene: TRBD2
j_gene: TRBJ2-5
abundance: NA
len: 14
CDR3aa: CASSFLAGQETQYF
CDR3nt: TGCGCCAGCAGCTTTTTAGCGGGGCAAGAGACCCAGTACTTC

v_gene: TRBV2
d_gene: NA
j_gene: TRBJ2-7
abundance: NA
len: 12
CDR3aa: CASSWTPYEQYF
CDR3nt: TGTGCCAGCAGTTGGACACCTTACGAGCAGTACTTC

v_gene: TRBV28
d_gene: NA
j_gene: TRBJ1-5
abundance: NA
len: 13
CDR3aa: CASSRTGDQPQHF
CDR3nt: TGTGCCAGCAGCCGTACTGGTGATCAGCCCCAGCATTTT

v_gene: TRBV27
d_gene: TRBD2
j_gene: TRBJ2-2
abundance: NA
len: 15
CDR3aa: CASSYSREVDGELFF
CDR3nt: TGTGCCAGCAGTTATTCGCGGGAGGTCGACGGGGAGCTGTTTTTT

v_gene: TRBV4-3
d_gene: TRBD1
j_gene: TRBJ2-7
abundance: NA
len: 13
CDR3aa: CASSQDRDYEQYF
CDR3nt: TGCGCCAGCAGCCAGGACAGGGACTACGAGCAGTACTTC

v_gene: TRBV9
d_gene: TRBD2
j_gene: TRBJ2-7
abundance: NA
len: 14
CDR3aa: CASSALAADYEQYF
CDR3nt: TGTGCCAGCAGCGCGCTAGCGGCAGACTACGAGCAGTACTTC

v_gene: TRBV6-6
d_gene: NA
j_gene: TRBJ1-1
abundance: NA
len: 12
CDR3aa: CTAQGPNTEAFF
CDR3nt: TGTACAGCCCAGGGGCCGAACACTGAAGCTTTCTTT

v_gene: TRBV5-1
d_gene: NA
j_gene: TRBJ1-2
abundance: NA
len: 12
CDR3aa: CASSAPGYGYTF
CDR3nt: TGCGCCAGCAGCGCACCGGGGTATGGCTACACCTTC

v_gene: TRBV7-8
d_gene: TRBD2
j_gene: TRBJ2-3
abundance: NA
len: 16
CDR3aa: CASSHNHDGGTDTQYF
CDR3nt: TGTGCCAGCAGTCACAACCATGACGGGGGGACAGATACGCAGTATTTT

v_gene: TRBV4-1
d_gene: TRBD1
j_gene: TRBJ2-7
abundance: NA
len: 15
CDR3aa: CASSRGTGRGDEQYF
CDR3nt: TGCGCCAGCAGCCGCGGGACAGGGCGTGGGGACGAGCAGTACTTC

v_gene: TRBV19
d_gene: TRBD1
j_gene: TRBJ1-2
abundance: NA
len: 13
CDR3aa: CASSIRQGYGYTF
CDR3nt: TGTGCCAGTAGTATCCGACAGGGTTACGGCTACACCTTC

v_gene: TRBV6-5
d_gene: TRBD1
j_gene: TRBJ2-2
abundance: few
len: 14
CDR3aa: CASSQGVNTGELFF
CDR3nt: TGTGCCAGCTCCCAGGGGGTGAACACCGGGGAGCTGTTTTTT

v_gene: TRBV27
d_gene: NA
j_gene: TRBJ1-2
abundance: NA
len: 13
CDR3aa: CASSRIGSHGYTF
CDR3nt: TGTGCCAGCAGTAGAATAGGGAGTCATGGCTACACCTTC

v_gene: TRBV4-3
d_gene: TRBD1
j_gene: TRBJ1-4
abundance: NA
len: 16
CDR3aa: CASSQEQGGLNEKLFF
CDR3nt: TGCGCCAGCAGCCAAGAACAGGGGGGGCTGAATGAAAAACTGTTTTTT

v_gene: TRBV18
d_gene: NA
j_gene: TRBJ2-1
abundance: NA
len: 14
CDR3aa: CASSTTISYNEQFF
CDR3nt: TGTGCCAGCTCAACTACTATCTCCTACAATGAGCAGTTCTTC

v_gene: TRBV5-6
d_gene: NA
j_gene: TRBJ2-3
abundance: NA
len: 15
CDR3aa: CASSFGQGSADTQYF
CDR3nt: TGTGCCAGCAGCTTCGGGCAGGGATCGGCAGATACGCAGTATTTT

v_gene: TRBV2
d_gene: TRBD2
j_gene: TRBJ2-3
abundance: NA
len: 14
CDR3aa: CASLRLADTDTQYF
CDR3nt: TGTGCCAGCTTAAGACTAGCGGACACAGATACGCAGTATTTT

v_gene: TRBV15
d_gene: TRBD2
j_gene: TRBJ2-7
abundance: NA
len: 14
CDR3aa: CATGTSGALYEQYF
CDR3nt: TGTGCCACCGGGACTAGCGGGGCTTTATACGAGCAGTACTTC

v_gene: TRBV6-5
d_gene: TRBD1
j_gene: TRBJ1-2
abundance: NA
len: 13
CDR3aa: CASRPDRIYGYTF
CDR3nt: TGTGCCAGCAGACCGGACAGGATCTATGGCTACACCTTC

v_gene: TRBV7-8
d_gene: TRBD2
j_gene: TRBJ2-1
abundance: once
len: 17
CDR3aa: CASSFRGRENPYNEQFF
CDR3nt: TGTGCCAGCAGCTTCAGAGGGCGGGAGAACCCCTACAATGAGCAGTTCTTC

v_gene: TRBV19
d_gene: TRBD1
j_gene: TRBJ2-1
abundance: NA
len: 13
CDR3aa: CASSRTGSDEQFF
CDR3nt: TGTGCCAGTAGCCGGACAGGGTCTGATGAGCAGTTCTTC

v_gene: TRBV28
d_gene: TRBD1
j_gene: TRBJ1-4
abundance: NA
len: 14
CDR3aa: CASSRTGGGEKLFF
CDR3nt: TGTGCCAGCAGTCGTACAGGGGGCGGCGAAAAACTGTTTTTT

v_gene: TRBV27
d_gene: NA
j_gene: TRBJ2-7
abundance: NA
len: 14
CDR3aa: CASSLSELALEQYF
CDR3nt: TGTGCCAGCAGTTTGTCAGAACTAGCTCTCGAGCAGTACTTC

v_gene: TRBV28
d_gene: TRBD1
j_gene: TRBJ1-1
abundance: NA
len: 14
CDR3aa: CASTEGALNTEAFF
CDR3nt: TGTGCCAGCACGGAGGGGGCCCTGAACACTGAAGCTTTCTTT

v_gene: TRBV28
d_gene: TRBD1
j_gene: TRBJ2-7
abundance: NA
len: 14
CDR3aa: CASSTGGSVHEQYF
CDR3nt: TGTGCCAGCAGCACAGGGGGCAGTGTCCACGAGCAGTACTTC

v_gene: TRBV5-1
d_gene: TRBD2
j_gene: TRBJ2-3
abundance: NA
len: 16
CDR3aa: CASSPPREVPTDTQYF
CDR3nt: TGCGCCAGCAGCCCGCCGCGGGAGGTCCCCACGGATACGCAGTATTTT

v_gene: TRBV5-4
d_gene: NA
j_gene: TRBJ1-2
abundance: NA
len: 14
CDR3aa: CASSFRTDNYGYTF
CDR3nt: TGTGCCAGCAGCTTCCGGACAGACAACTATGGCTACACCTTC

v_gene: TRBV18
d_gene: TRBD1
j_gene: TRBJ2-7
abundance: once
len: 13
CDR3aa: CTSGQGSSYEQYF
CDR3nt: TGTACCAGCGGACAGGGGAGCTCCTACGAGCAGTACTTC

v_gene: TRBV18
d_gene: NA
j_gene: TRBJ2-3
abundance: NA
len: 13
CDR3aa: CASSPDTTDTQYF
CDR3nt: TGTGCCAGCTCACCGGACACCACAGATACGCAGTATTTT

v_gene: TRBV11-2
d_gene: TRBD1
j_gene: TRBJ2-7
abundance: few
len: 13
CDR3aa: CASSTGGSYEQYF
CDR3nt: TGTGCCAGCAGTACAGGGGGTTCCTACGAGCAGTACTTC

v_gene: TRBV29-1
d_gene: NA
j_gene: TRBJ1-2
abundance: once
len: 13
CDR3aa: CSVVLGSGYGYTF
CDR3nt: TGCAGCGTTGTTTTGGGGAGCGGCTATGGCTACACCTTC

v_gene: TRBV2
d_gene: TRBD1
j_gene: TRBJ1-2
abundance: NA
len: 13
CDR3aa: CASSEQGERGYTF
CDR3nt: TGTGCCAGCAGTGAACAGGGGGAGCGTGGCTACACCTTC

v_gene: TRBV4-3
d_gene: NA
j_gene: TRBJ1-1
abundance: NA
len: 13
CDR3aa: CASSQDRASEAFF
CDR3nt: TGCGCCAGCAGCCAAGATAGAGCAAGTGAAGCTTTCTTT

v_gene: TRBV28
d_gene: NA
j_gene: TRBJ1-1
abundance: NA
len: 14
CDR3aa: CASSLVSVNTEAFF
CDR3nt: TGTGCCAGCAGTTTAGTATCAGTGAACACTGAAGCTTTCTTT

v_gene: TRBV4-3
d_gene: NA
j_gene: TRBJ1-5
abundance: NA
len: 17
CDR3aa: CASSQDHALHSNQPQHF
CDR3nt: TGCGCCAGCAGCCAAGACCACGCCTTACATAGCAATCAGCCCCAGCATTTT